This TCR beta chain derives from a study of blood T cell repertoires in COVID-19. Across the study: T cells, B-cell-depleted T cells, or PBMCs provided the cDNA or gDNA that served as material.

V dropped 6 bases and J dropped 1 base, with 15 bases sitting between them. From germline, CDR1 is MDHEN and CDR2 SYDVKM. The CDR3 totals 15 residues. Original methodology: Researchers report that nucleated cell counts were estimated from reference gene primer amplification. Using immunoSEQ multiplex PCR, the repertoire was profiled, and TCRdb retains in-frame clones only, with some absent. The V and J calls and the clone size are those of that table, but D and trimming were determined from the DNA. The table includes around 72,000 clones, about four fifths detected once. The rearrangement links TRBV28 to TRBJ2-5; maybe TRBD2 (7 bases). The sample was peripheral blood. This TCR was recovered from a woman between 65 and 79 years old with acute or convalescent COVID-19. CDR3 region: CASSRGGGVQETQYF. As DNA, the CDR3 is TGTGCCAGCAGCCGCGGGGGCGGAGTCCAAGAGACCCAGTACTTC.